These 29 T cell receptor beta chains originate from one sample sequenced in a study of blood T cell repertoires in COVID-19. Libraries were prepared by immunoSEQ multiplex PCR; TCRdb keeps only in-frame clonotypes and omits some of them. This sample has 450,000 to 500,000 clones; around nine tenths occur once, and the top ten carry 8% to 9.5%. The sequenced material came from PBMCs or T cells enriched from blood (not recorded which). These receptors originate from a woman aged 60-75 years who had recovered from COVID-19.

Here the CDR3 reads CASSHAGKNTEAFF. CDR3 sequence (DNA): TGTGCCAGCAGCCACGCAGGGAAGAACACTGAAGCTTTCTTT. The chain combines TRBV3-1 (or the pseudogene TRBV3-2) with TRBJ1-1, with D possibly TRBD1 on 5 matching bases. Between the trimmed V and J ends, which lost 3 bases and 1 base, there was a span of 9 bases. This CDR3 comprises 14 residues. The V gene's germline CDR1 is LGHDT and CDR2 YNNKEL (reference sequence).

The chain is built from TRBV10-1 and TRBJ2-3; maybe TRBD1 (6 bases). Germline V gives CDR1 WNHNN, CDR2 SYGVQD (reference sequence). This CDR3 contains 15 residues. Deletions cut 4 bases from V and 4 bases from J, with 15 bases between. The CDR3 nucleotides read TGCGCCAGCAGTGGGGGCAGGGGTCACCCAGATACGCAGTATTTT. Translated, it gives CASSGGRGHPDTQYF.

This chain links TRBV5-1 with TRBJ2-5; TRBD1 matches 9 bases. This CDR3 comprises 15 residues. The ends lost 4 bases at V and 5 bases at J; junction bases unmatched: 9. Germline V CDR1 and CDR2: SGHRS, YFSETQ. The DNA for the CDR3 is TGCGCCAGCAGCACAATACAGGGGGCGGCGGAGACCCAGTACTTC. Amino acids: CASSTIQGAAETQYF.

The chain uses TRBV5-4 and TRBJ2-7; D is unresolved. V lost 3 bases and J 2 bases, leaving 12 bases between the germline ends. The germline gives CDR1 SGHNT, CDR2 YYREEE (reference sequence). The CDR3 loop spans 14 amino acids. In nucleotides, the CDR3 is TGTGCCAGCAGCTCAAAAAGACAAGCCTACGAGCAGTACTTC. This sequence encodes CASSSKRQAYEQYF.

The chain uses TRBV7-2 and TRBJ2-2; 12 bases match TRBD1. The CDR3 totals 18 residues. V lost 2 bases and J lost 4; bases outside the gene matches: 8. The germline V gene has CDR1 SGHTA and CDR2 FQGNSA. As DNA, the CDR3 is TGTGCCAGCAGCTTAAAGGGACAGGGGGCGAGAAGCACCGGGGAGCTGTTTTTT. It yields the protein CASSLKGQGARSTGELFF.

CDR3 sequence reads: CASRGGPNNQPQHF. The CDR3 coding sequence is TGTGCCAGCAGGGGGGGACCCAACAATCAGCCCCAGCATTTT. The genes are TRBV2 and TRBJ1-5; weak D call: TRBD1 (5 bases). The CDR3 covers 14 residues. Germline CDR1 is SNHLY and CDR2 is FYNNEI. The V gene lost 6 bases and the J gene lost 3 bases, with 12 bases spanning the gap.

The chain recombines TRBV2 with TRBJ1-5; tentative D call: TRBD1 (5 bases). The CDR3 consists of 15 residues. Trimming took 6 bases from V and 2 from J, leaving 14 bases between them. From germline, CDR1 is SNHLY and CDR2 FYNNEI. The CDR3 loop reads CASSADGGGNQPQHF. CDR3 sequence (DNA): TGTGCCAGCAGCGCGGACGGAGGGGGCAATCAGCCCCAGCATTTT.

The chain uses TRBV11-2 and TRBJ2-7; 8 positions match TRBD1. The V and J ends lost 5 bases and 6 bases, in that order; junction bases with no gene match: 6. This CDR3 region has 13 residues. Germline-derived CDR1 and CDR2 are SGHAT and FQNNGV. CDR3: CASSLRGRPEQYV. The CDR3 coding sequence is TGTGCCAGCAGCCTCAGGGGGCGCCCCGAGCAGTACGTC.

V gene TRBV14 combines with J gene TRBJ2-7; TRBD1 might be the D (6 bases). The germline gives CDR1 SGHDN, CDR2 FVKESK. Between the trimmed V and J ends, which lost 2 bases and 2 bases, there was a span of 10 bases. The CDR3 covers 14 residues. CDR3 DNA: TGTGCCAGCAGCCAAATGGACAGACCCTACGAGCAGTACTTC. It encodes CASSQMDRPYEQYF. Full variable domain (remainder filled in from reference TRBV14 and TRBJ2-7): EAGVTQFPSHSVIEKGQTVTLRCDPISGHDNLYWYRRVMGKEIKFLLHFVKESKQDESGMPNNRFLAERTGGTYSTLKVQPAELEDSGVYFCASSQMDRPYEQYFGPGTRLTVT.

V usage is TRBV4-2 and J usage is TRBJ2-3, with TRBD2 matching 7 bases. The CDR3 is made up of 17 amino acids. V lost 0 bases to trimming and J lost 3 bases; unmatched junction nucleotides: 9. The germline CDR1 and CDR2 sequences are LGHNA and YNFKEQ. The CDR3 DNA follows: TGTGCCAGCAGCCAAGATGAGCGGGGCGGAGGAACAGATACGCAGTATTTT. This gives the protein CASSQDERGGGTDTQYF.

DNA of the CDR3: TGTGCCAGCAGTTTCAGGGCCAGAAGGGGCTACACCTTC. Encoded protein: CASSFRARRGYTF. The chain couples TRBV28 to TRBJ1-2, with D possibly being TRBD1 (5 bases). The CDR3 totals 13 residues. Trimming removed 3 bases from V and 8 bases from J, with 13 bases in between. CDR1 and CDR2 (germline): MDHEN, SYDVKM.

The chain carries TRBV5-1 and TRBJ1-1; tentative D call: TRBD1 (5 bases). Trimming stripped 4 bases from V and 2 bases from J, with 15 bases between. This CDR3 region has 15 residues. Germline CDR1 is SGHRS and CDR2 is YFSETQ. The CDR3 DNA is TGCGCCAGCAGCCTACTTACAGGTACCAACACTGAAGCTTTCTTT. As protein: CASSLLTGTNTEAFF.

The gene calls are TRBV20-1 and TRBJ1-3; the match to TRBD1 covers 11 bases. This CDR3 has 13 residues. CDR1 is DFQATT, CDR2 SNEGSKA, per germline (reference sequence). The junction had 3 bases not matched to a gene; V was cut back by 3 bases and J by 8 bases. CDR3 loop: CSASRDRGDTIYF. DNA for the CDR3: TGCAGTGCTAGTAGGGACAGGGGGGACACCATATATTTT.

The chain recombines TRBV6-1 with TRBJ1-6; D is possibly TRBD1 (6 bases). The germline V and J ends were trimmed by 3 bases and 0 bases, with 6 bases remaining between them. CDR3 size: 15 residues. The V gene's germline CDR1 is MNHNS and CDR2 SASEGT. CDR3 nucleotide sequence: TGTGCCAGCAGTGACAGGGGCTCCTATAATTCACCCCTCCACTTT. It specifies CASSDRGSYNSPLHF.

The rearrangement links TRBV29-1 to TRBJ1-4; D is uncertain. The V end lost 7 bases, the J end lost 3 bases, and 9 bases lay between the germline ends. In germline, CDR1 is SQVTM, CDR2 ANQGSEA. The CDR3 sequence is 12 residues long. The chain's CDR3 is CSGAGANEKLFF. CDR3 bases: TGCAGCGGGGCAGGTGCTAATGAAAAACTGTTTTTT.

This clone was counted a few times. The J gene is TRBJ2-2, the V gene TRBV10-3, with 8 bases that match TRBD1. Germline-derived CDR1 and CDR2 are ENHRY and SYGVKD. V was pared by 10 bases and J by 8 bases, with 9 bases of the junction left unmatched. This CDR3 has 13 residues. DNA for the CDR3: TGTGCCACCGCCGGGACAGGAGATGGGGAGCTGTTTTTT. As protein: CATAGTGDGELFF.

The chain uses TRBV29-1 and TRBJ2-3; 10 nucleotides line up with TRBD1. The junction had 5 bases not matched to a gene; V was cut back by 4 bases and J by 4 bases. The CDR3 runs 14 residues. CDR1 SQVTM and CDR2 ANQGSEA come from the germline V gene. As DNA, the CDR3 is TGCAGCGTTGGACAGGGGGCACAGGCAGATACGCAGTATTTT. As protein: CSVGQGAQADTQYF.

The chain is built from TRBV2 and TRBJ2-3; D perhaps matches TRBD2 (6 bases). There are 14 residues in the CDR3. Germline V CDR1 and CDR2: SNHLY, FYNNEI. V was cut by 5 bases and J by 5 bases, with 14 bases left in between. The CDR3 spells CASSSFSSVDTQYF. The CDR3 nucleotides read TGTGCCAGCAGTTCCTTCTCTAGCGTAGATACGCAGTATTTT.

This clone appeared a single time. This rearrangement joins TRBV10-3 to TRBJ1-4, with 10 nucleotides matching TRBD1. The CDR3 covers 16 residues. The V and J ends lost 3 bases and 7 bases, in that order; junction bases with no gene match: 8. Looked up from germline, CDR1 is ENHRY and CDR2 is SYGVKD. CDR3: CAISDGGDRGSEKLFF. As DNA, the CDR3 is TGTGCCATCAGTGACGGAGGGGACAGGGGTTCTGAAAAACTGTTTTTT.

The chain uses TRBV2 and TRBJ1-2; D unresolved. The CDR3 sequence is 14 residues long. The ends were cut back, 4 bases at V and 6 bases at J, with 15 bases in the middle. The germline V gene encodes CDR1 SNHLY and CDR2 FYNNEI. CDR3 residues: CASSGLAVDHGYTF. The CDR3 coding sequence is TGTGCCAGCAGTGGGCTGGCAGTCGATCATGGCTACACCTTC.

Points on this clone: Other DNA sequences from this sample encode an identical CDR3 as well. The chain carries TRBV2 and TRBJ1-2; tentative D call: TRBD1 (5 bases). V gave up 1 base and J gave up 7 bases, with 10 bases separating them. CDR3 size: 13 residues. Germline V lookup: CDR1 SNHLY, CDR2 FYNNEI. CDR3 in DNA: TGTGCCAGCAGTGAAGGTGGGAGGGGTGGCTACACCTTC. This sequence encodes CASSEGGRGGYTF. Full variable domain (missing parts from reference TRBV2 and TRBJ1-2): EPEVTQTPSHQVTQMGQEVILRCVPISNHLYFYWYRQILGQKVEFLVSFYNNEISEKSEIFDDQFSVERPDGSNFTLKIRSTKLEDSAMYFCASSEGGRGGYTFGSGTRLTVV.

The rearrangement joins TRBV7-2 to TRBJ2-6; 9 bases agree with TRBD2. Trimming removed 5 bases from V and 1 base from J; junction bases left unmatched: 9. CDR3 length equals 18 residues. The V gene's germline CDR1 is SGHTA and CDR2 FQGNSA. CDR3 DNA sequence: TGTGCCAGCAGCCCTCCGGGACTAGCCCCTTCTGGGGCCAACGTCCTGACTTTC. Translating gives CASSPPGLAPSGANVLTF.

The V and J genes are TRBV6-1 and TRBJ2-7; 8 bases align to TRBD1. J gave up 5 bases and V 8 bases, and 5 bases lay outside the gene matches. Germline CDR1 MNHNS, CDR2 SASEGT. The CDR3 contains 12 residues. CDR3: CASQGAENEQYV. The CDR3 DNA sequence: TGTGCCAGCCAGGGGGCTGAGAACGAGCAGTACGTC.

This chain links TRBV5-1 with TRBJ2-5, with 10 bases lining up with TRBD2. The germline gives CDR1 SGHRS, CDR2 YFSETQ. The J segment lost 2 bases and the V segment lost 1 base, leaving 5 bases of the junction unmatched. The CDR3 covers 16 residues. The DNA for the CDR3 is TGCGCCAGCAGCTTGAATAGCGGGGGGCCTCAAGAGACCCAGTACTTC. It encodes CASSLNSGGPQETQYF.

The chain links TRBV24-1 to TRBJ1-1; D call uncertain. The CDR3 length is 13 residues. Looked up from germline, CDR1 is KGHDR and CDR2 is SFDVKD. V was pared by 6 bases and J by 4 bases, with 11 bases between. DNA of the CDR3: TGTGCCACCAGTCGCGCGGGGAGCACTGAAGCTTTCTTT. It encodes CATSRAGSTEAFF.

In the case of this clone: This same CDR3 is encoded by further DNA sequences in the sample. The chain combines TRBV12-3 or TRBV12-4 with TRBJ1-5, with a tentative D call TRBD1 (5 bases). The CDR3 is 12 amino acids. Trimming left V 6 bases short and J 7 bases short, with 10 bases between. The CDR3 region has the DNA TGTGCCAGCAGCCTGGGGGGGCAGCCCCAGCATTTT. This sequence encodes CASSLGGQPQHF.

Only one count was recorded for this clone. This chain uses TRBV3-1 (or the pseudogene TRBV3-2) with TRBJ1-2, with D perhaps matching TRBD1 (5 bases). The CDR3 sequence is 15 residues long. Germline CDR1 reads LGHDT; CDR2 reads YNNKEL (reference sequence). V lost 4 bases, J lost 3 bases, and 15 bases lay in between. CDR3 in DNA: TGTGCCAGCAGCCGCCTACCCCCAGGGTACTATGGCTACACCTTC. Its translation is CASSRLPPGYYGYTF.

The V and J genes are TRBV10-3 and TRBJ2-3; D ambiguous. The germline V gene has CDR1 ENHRY and CDR2 SYGVKD. V lost 9 bases, J lost 0 bases, and 7 bases lay in between. This CDR3 contains 12 residues. CDR3 region: CAISLSTDTQYF. The CDR3 nucleotides are TGTGCCATAAGCTTAAGCACAGATACGCAGTATTTT.

This chain joins TRBV5-8 and TRBJ1-6; D is uncertain. Deletions cut 2 bases from V and 7 bases from J, with 10 bases between. The CDR3 length is 14 residues. The V gene's germline CDR1 is SGHTS and CDR2 YDEGEE. The CDR3 sequence: CASSFRVLNSPLHF. CDR3 DNA sequence: TGTGCCAGCAGCTTCCGGGTCCTAAATTCACCCCTCCACTTT. The full variable domain, rest sourced from reference TRBV5-8 and TRBJ1-6, is EAGVTQSPTHLIKTRGQQATLRCSPISGHTSVYWYQQALGLGLQFLLWYDEGEERNRGNFPPRFSGRQFPNYSSELNVNALELEDSALYLCASSFRVLNSPLHFGNGTRLTVT.